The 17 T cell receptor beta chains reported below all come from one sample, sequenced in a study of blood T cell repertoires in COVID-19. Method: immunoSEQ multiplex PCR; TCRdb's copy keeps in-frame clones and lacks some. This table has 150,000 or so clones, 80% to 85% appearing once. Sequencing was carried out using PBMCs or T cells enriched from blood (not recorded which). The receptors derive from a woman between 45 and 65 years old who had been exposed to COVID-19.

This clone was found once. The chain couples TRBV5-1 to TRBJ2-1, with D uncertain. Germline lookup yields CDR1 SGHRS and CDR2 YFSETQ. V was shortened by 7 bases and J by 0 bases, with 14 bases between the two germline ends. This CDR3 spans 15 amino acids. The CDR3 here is CASSPESNSYNEQFF. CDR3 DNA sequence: TGCGCCAGCTCCCCAGAATCGAACTCCTACAATGAGCAGTTCTTC.

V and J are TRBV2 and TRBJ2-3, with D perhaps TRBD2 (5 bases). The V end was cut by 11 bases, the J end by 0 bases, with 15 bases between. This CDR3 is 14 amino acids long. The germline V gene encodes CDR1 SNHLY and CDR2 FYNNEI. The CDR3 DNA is TGTGCCGGGAGTAGAGGTCTGAGCACAGATACGCAGTATTTT. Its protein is CAGSRGLSTDTQYF.

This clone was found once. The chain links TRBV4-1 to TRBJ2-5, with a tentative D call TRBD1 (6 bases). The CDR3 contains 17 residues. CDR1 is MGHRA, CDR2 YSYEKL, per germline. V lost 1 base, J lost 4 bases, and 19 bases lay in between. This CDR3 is CASSQVGARGGRETQYF. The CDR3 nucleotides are TGCGCCAGCAGCCAAGTGGGGGCCCGGGGCGGTCGAGAGACCCAGTACTTC.

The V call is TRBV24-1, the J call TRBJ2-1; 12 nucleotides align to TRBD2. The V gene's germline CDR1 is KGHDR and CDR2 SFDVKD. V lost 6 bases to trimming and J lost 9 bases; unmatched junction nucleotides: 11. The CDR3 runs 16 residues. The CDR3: CATSSGRLAGGGEQFF. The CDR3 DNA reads TGTGCCACCAGTTCAGGGCGGCTAGCGGGAGGGGGTGAGCAGTTCTTC.

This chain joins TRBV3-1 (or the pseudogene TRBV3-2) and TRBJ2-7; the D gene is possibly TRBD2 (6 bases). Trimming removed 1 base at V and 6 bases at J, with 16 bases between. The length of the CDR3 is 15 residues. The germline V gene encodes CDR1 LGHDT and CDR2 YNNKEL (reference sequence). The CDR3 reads CASSQGSSGHSEQYF. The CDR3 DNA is TGTGCCAGCAGCCAAGGGAGCAGCGGGCACAGCGAGCAGTACTTC.

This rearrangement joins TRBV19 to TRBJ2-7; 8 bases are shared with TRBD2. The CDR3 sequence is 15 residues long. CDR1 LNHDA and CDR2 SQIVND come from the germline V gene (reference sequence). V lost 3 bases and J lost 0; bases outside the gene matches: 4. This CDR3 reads CASSMGRGDSYEQYF. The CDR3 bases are TGTGCCAGTAGTATGGGGCGGGGGGACTCCTACGAGCAGTACTTC.

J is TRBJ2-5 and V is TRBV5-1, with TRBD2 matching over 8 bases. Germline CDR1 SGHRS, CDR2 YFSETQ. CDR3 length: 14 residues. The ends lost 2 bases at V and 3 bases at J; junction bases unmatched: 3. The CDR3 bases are TGCGCCAGCAGCTTAGCGGGAGTGAAAGAGACCCAGTACTTC. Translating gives CASSLAGVKETQYF. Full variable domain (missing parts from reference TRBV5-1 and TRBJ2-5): KAGVTQTPRYLIKTRGQQVTLSCSPISGHRSVSWYQQTPGQGLQFLFEYFSETQRNKGNFPGRFSGRQFSNSRSEMNVSTLELGDSALYLCASSLAGVKETQYFGPGTRLLVL.

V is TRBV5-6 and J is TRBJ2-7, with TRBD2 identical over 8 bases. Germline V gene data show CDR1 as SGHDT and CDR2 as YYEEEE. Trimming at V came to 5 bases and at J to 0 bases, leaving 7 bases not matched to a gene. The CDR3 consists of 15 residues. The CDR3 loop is CASSPGGGFSYEQYF. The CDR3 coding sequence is TGTGCCAGCAGTCCCGGGGGGGGCTTCTCCTACGAGCAGTACTTC.

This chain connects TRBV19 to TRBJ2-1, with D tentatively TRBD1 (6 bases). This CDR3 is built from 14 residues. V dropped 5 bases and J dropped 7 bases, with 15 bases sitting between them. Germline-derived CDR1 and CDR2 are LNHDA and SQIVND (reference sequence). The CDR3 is CASSSRDILNEQFF. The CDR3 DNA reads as TGTGCCAGTAGTTCCCGGGACATCCTAAATGAGCAGTTCTTC.

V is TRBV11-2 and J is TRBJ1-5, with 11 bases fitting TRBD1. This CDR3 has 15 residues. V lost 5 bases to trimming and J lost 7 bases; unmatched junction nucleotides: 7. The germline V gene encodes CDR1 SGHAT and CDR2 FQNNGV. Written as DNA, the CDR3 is TGTGCCAGCAGCGAGGACAGGGGGCCGGGGCAGCCCCAGCATTTT. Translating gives CASSEDRGPGQPQHF.

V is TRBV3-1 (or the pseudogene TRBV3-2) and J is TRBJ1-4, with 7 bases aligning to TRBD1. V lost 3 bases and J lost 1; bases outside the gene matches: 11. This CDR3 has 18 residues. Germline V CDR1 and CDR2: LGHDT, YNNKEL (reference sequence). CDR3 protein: CASSHRQGQSVTNEKLFF. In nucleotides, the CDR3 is TGTGCCAGCAGCCATCGACAGGGTCAGTCGGTAACTAATGAAAAACTGTTTTTT.

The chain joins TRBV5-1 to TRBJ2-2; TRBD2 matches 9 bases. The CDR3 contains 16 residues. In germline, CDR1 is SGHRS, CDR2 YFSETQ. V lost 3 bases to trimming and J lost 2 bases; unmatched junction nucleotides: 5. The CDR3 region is CASSSVLAGNTGELFF. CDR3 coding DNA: TGCGCCAGCAGCTCGGTCCTAGCGGGAAACACCGGGGAGCTGTTTTTT.

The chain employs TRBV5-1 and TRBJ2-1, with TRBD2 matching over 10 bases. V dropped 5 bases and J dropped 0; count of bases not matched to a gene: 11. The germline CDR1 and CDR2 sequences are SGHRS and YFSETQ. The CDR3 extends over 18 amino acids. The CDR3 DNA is TGCGCCAGCAGTCGAATAACTAGCGGGATAAGCTCCTACAATGAGCAGTTCTTC. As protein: CASSRITSGISSYNEQFF.

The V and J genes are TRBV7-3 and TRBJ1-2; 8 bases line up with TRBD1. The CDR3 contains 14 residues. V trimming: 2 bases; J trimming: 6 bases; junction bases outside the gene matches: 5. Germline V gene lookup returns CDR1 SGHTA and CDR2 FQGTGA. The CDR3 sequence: CASSLSGGPDGYTF. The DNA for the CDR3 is TGTGCCAGCAGCTTATCAGGGGGCCCCGATGGCTACACCTTC.

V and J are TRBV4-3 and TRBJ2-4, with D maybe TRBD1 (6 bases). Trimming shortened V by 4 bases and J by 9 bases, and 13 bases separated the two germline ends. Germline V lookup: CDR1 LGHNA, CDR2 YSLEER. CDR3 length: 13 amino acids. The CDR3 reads CASSPGQPGIQYF. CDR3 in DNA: TGCGCCAGCAGCCCTGGACAGCCGGGCATTCAGTACTTC.

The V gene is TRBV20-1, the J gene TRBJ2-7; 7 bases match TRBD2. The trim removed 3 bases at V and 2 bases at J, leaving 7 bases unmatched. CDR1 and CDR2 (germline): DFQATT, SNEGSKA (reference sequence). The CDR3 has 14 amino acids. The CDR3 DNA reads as TGCAGTGCTAGTCCTCCTAGCGGAGCCTACGAGCAGTACTTC. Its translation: CSASPPSGAYEQYF.

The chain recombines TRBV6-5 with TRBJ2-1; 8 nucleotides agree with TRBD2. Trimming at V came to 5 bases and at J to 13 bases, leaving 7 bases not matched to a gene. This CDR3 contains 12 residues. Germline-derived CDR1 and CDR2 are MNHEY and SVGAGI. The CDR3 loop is CASSRTSPLQFF. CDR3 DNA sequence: TGTGCCAGCAGTCGGACTAGCCCCCTCCAGTTCTTC.